This T cell receptor (beta chain) was captured by sequencing in a study of T cell repertoires in cytomegalovirus infection. For the study at large: Matching HLA type and CMV infection were both indicated by public TCR beta signatures.

Using its own MiXCR run on the reads, TCRdb lists one record per CDR3 protein. Among 200,000 or so distinct CDR3 sequences listed, about 20% were seen once. This clonotype was detected ten times or more. V dropped 3 bases and J dropped 2 bases, with 11 bases sitting between them. Germline V gives CDR1 MDHEN, CDR2 SYDVKM. There are 14 residues in the CDR3. V and J are TRBV28 and TRBJ2-7; D gene uncertain. This TCR came from a human donor in good health (CMV status not recorded). Some clones in this sample may be carry-over from other donors' samples. Sequencing used PBMCs. In DNA, the CDR3 is TGTGCCAGCAGTTTCGACCTCCCACCCTACGAGCAGTACTTC. Its protein is CASSFDLPPYEQYF.